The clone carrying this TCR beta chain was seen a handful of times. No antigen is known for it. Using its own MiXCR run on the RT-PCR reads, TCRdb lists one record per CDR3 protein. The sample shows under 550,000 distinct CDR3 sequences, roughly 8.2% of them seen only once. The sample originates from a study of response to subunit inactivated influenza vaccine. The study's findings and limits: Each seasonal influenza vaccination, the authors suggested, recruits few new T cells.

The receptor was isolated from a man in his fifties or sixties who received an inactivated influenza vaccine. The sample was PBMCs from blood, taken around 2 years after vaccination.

CDR3 protein: CASSSGQQLISGNTIYF. The CDR3 nucleotides read TGTGCCAGCAGCTCCGGACAGCAGCTTATCTCTGGAAACACCATATATTTT. The V call is TRBV11-2, the J call TRBJ1-3; tentatively, D is TRBD1 (6 bases). V was pared by 4 bases and J by 0 bases, with 16 bases between. CDR3 size: 17 residues. The V gene's germline CDR1 is SGHAT and CDR2 FQNNGV.